This TCR beta chain was observed in a study of CD8 T cells in ankylosing spondylitis (TCRdb year 2017). About the full investigation: The study set out to find disease-linked TCR variants by profiling T cell receptor beta repertoires in ankylosing spondylitis patients and healthy donors. Peripheral blood was sampled, and synovial fluid was additionally collected from ankylosing spondylitis patients. The full study cohort comprised 25 ankylosing spondylitis patients and approximately 100 healthy donors. What the research found in general, with its limitations: Blood from ankylosing spondylitis patients appeared to be characterized by a TCR beta motif composed of under 10 highly homologous amino acid variants. Some of the motif variants had been reported before in the synovial fluid and blood of reactive arthritis patients, a finding that suggests common disease-initiation mechanisms. In peripheral blood, the disease-linked clones were found at relatively low frequencies and had a CD8+ phenotype. The disease-linked clones were reported as significantly enriched in matched synovial fluid samples from ankylosing spondylitis patients.

Sequencer: Illumina HiSeq 2500. TCR beta libraries were prepared by quantitative 5'-RACE with molecular barcodes. In the original analysis: Disease-linked TCR variants were identified with a new computational method built on a probabilistic model of VDJ rearrangement. Using fastp trimming at Q25 and MiXCR clonotype assembly, TCRdb reanalyzed the public sequencing data and kept in-frame beta chains. Under each unique CDR3 protein, matching rows form one entry showing the most common genes and DNA. None of the V and J calls come from the authors' own analysis; TCRdb made them. For this sample the table gives around 250,000 distinct CDR3 sequences, of which over 8.5% were detected only once. The ten biggest clones cover approximately 6.6% of the sample. Deletion took 6 bases off V and 8 bases off J, with a span of 13 bases between the germline ends. Sequences SQVTM (CDR1) and ANQGSEA (CDR2) are obtained from the germline V gene. Counted from cysteine to phenylalanine, this CDR3 has 11 amino acids. Just the 33-base CDR3 DNA is kept, in frame starting at base 1.

This clonotype was seen more than once but under ten times. The clone's antigen remains unknown. Base qualities are not at hand, and no much larger clone is one base apart. The origin of this receptor is a male donor with ankylosing spondylitis or in good health (not recorded which). This receptor chain uses TRBV29-1 and TRBJ1-2; no D gene call is confident. The sequenced material came from blood, either unsorted or a sorted T cell fraction (not recorded which). The DNA sequence reads TGCAGCGTGGAAACCTCTTTGGGCTACACCTTC. The resulting protein is CSVETSLGYTF.